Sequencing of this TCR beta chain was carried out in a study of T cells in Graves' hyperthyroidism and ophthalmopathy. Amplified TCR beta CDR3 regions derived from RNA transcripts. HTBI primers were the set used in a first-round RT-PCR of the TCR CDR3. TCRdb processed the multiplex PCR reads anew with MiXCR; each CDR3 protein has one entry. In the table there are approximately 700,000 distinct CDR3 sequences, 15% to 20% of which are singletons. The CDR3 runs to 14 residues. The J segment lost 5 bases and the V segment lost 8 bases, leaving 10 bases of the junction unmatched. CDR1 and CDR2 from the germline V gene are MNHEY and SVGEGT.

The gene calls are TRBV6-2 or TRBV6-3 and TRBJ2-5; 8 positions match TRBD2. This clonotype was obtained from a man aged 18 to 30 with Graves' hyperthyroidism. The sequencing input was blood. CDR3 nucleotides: TGTGCCAGCGCGGGGGGCCCGACGTGGGAGACCCAGTACTTC. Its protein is CASAGGPTWETQYF.